This is a list of T cell receptor beta chains from one sample in a study of T cells expressing NK-cell markers. TCRdb derives one entry per CDR3 protein from the 5' RACE reads, leaving out DNA. Recorded here are about 430,000 distinct CDR3 sequences; the top ten clones represent roughly 1.4%. Sequenced material: blood T cells: a sorted CD56 or NKG2C T cell subset, CD4+ or CD8+ T cells, or bulk PBMC T cells (not recorded which). These receptors originate from a woman aged 50 to 60 in good health. The CDR3 runs from the conserved cysteine through the conserved F or W.

j_call v_call cdr3_aa
TRBJ2-4 TRBV18 CASSPPLGRGRIIQYF
TRBJ1-4 TRBV6-1 CASSATGGNEKLFF
TRBJ2-1 TRBV5-6 CASSSPRAGEHNEQFF
TRBJ2-2 TRBV12-3/TRBV12-4 CASSKMDRATGELFF
TRBJ2-7 TRBV12-5 CASGLLRDRVAYEQYF
TRBJ2-1 TRBV6-5 CASSRSTGRVGSEQFF
TRBJ2-5 TRBV4-1 CASSQLAGVETQYF
TRBJ2-3 TRBV29-1 CSAVGVTILTDTQYF
TRBJ2-5 TRBV6-5 CASSTGRLAVQGETQYF
TRBJ2-5 TRBV7-9 CASSSGLAGDQETQYF
TRBJ2-3 TRBV3-1 CASTQLAGASDTQYF
TRBJ2-1 TRBV6-2/TRBV6-3 CASSYDGRTTYNEQFF
TRBJ2-7 TRBV10-3 CATRLAGNEQYF
TRBJ1-2 TRBV6-1 CASSVTGGGYTF
TRBJ2-5 TRBV29-1 CSVDGTVRETQYF
TRBJ2-3 TRBV19 CASSITGGTDTQYF
TRBJ2-7 TRBV20-1 CSALQGNYEQYF
TRBJ1-6 TRBV5-1 CASSLAGGDSPLHF
TRBJ2-1 TRBV11-2 CASSKRRDRENEQFF
TRBJ1-2 TRBV6-5 CASSYPPGVYTF
TRBJ2-1 TRBV10-3 CAINTGGEQFF
TRBJ1-1 TRBV27 CASSLLAGENTIRNTEAFF